These 15 T cell receptor beta chains came from one sample sequenced in a study of CD8+CD57+ T cells in acquired aplastic anemia. Genomic DNA served as template for TCR beta VDJ and CDR3 profiling. One entry per CDR3 protein results from TCRdb running MiXCR on the reads. The sample shows about 180,000 distinct CDR3 sequences, around 48% of them seen only once. An expansion of CD8+CD57+ cells by flow cytometry had been shown in patients chosen for sequencing. The sample consisted of sorted CD4+, CD8+, or CD8+CD57+ T cells (not recorded which) from PBMCs. The receptors derive from a human donor with aplastic anemia.

This clonotype was observed a handful of times. The rearrangement joins TRBV4-1 to TRBJ1-2, with a possible D match to TRBD1 (6 bases). Trimming took off 2 bases at V and 4 bases at J, with 20 bases between the two ends. The V gene's germline CDR1 is MGHRA and CDR2 YSYEKL. The length of the CDR3 is 17 residues. As DNA, the CDR3 is TGCGCCAGCAGCCAATCTCAGGACCCGACAGGTCTCTATGGCTACACCTTC. Amino acids: CASSQSQDPTGLYGYTF.

This chain links TRBV6-5 with TRBJ1-5; D ambiguous. The ends were cut back, 0 bases at V and 3 bases at J, with 6 bases in the middle. The CDR3 runs to 14 residues. CDR1 is MNHEY, CDR2 SVGAGI, per germline. The DNA for the CDR3 is TGTGCCAGCAGTTACTCGATTAACAATCAGCCCCAGCATTTT. Translating it yields CASSYSINNQPQHF.

The chain combines TRBV4-1 with TRBJ1-4, with D unclear. Germline V gene data show CDR1 as MGHRA and CDR2 as YSYEKL. V was cut by 0 bases and J by 3 bases, with 11 bases left in between. The CDR3 loop spans 16 amino acids. The CDR3 loop is CASSQDPGGANEKLFF. CDR3 nucleotides: TGCGCCAGCAGCCAAGATCCAGGAGGAGCTAATGAAAAACTGTTTTTT.

Many counts were recorded for this clonotype. The chain recombines TRBV20-1 with TRBJ1-2; TRBD1 agrees at 9 bases. With V trimmed by 3 bases and J by 4 bases, 15 bases remained unmatched. CDR3 length equals 17 residues. The V gene's germline CDR1 is DFQATT and CDR2 SNEGSKA (reference sequence). The CDR3 bases are TGCAGTGCTAGTATCGCTCCACAGGGGGCAGGCAGCTATGGCTACACCTTC. Residues: CSASIAPQGAGSYGYTF.

This clonotype was seen many times. The J gene is TRBJ2-3, the V gene TRBV7-3, with 7 bases fitting TRBD1. Looked up from germline, CDR1 is SGHTA and CDR2 is FQGTGA. Losses at the gene ends were 1 base for V and 1 base for J; bases not matched to a gene: 5. The CDR3 runs to 16 residues. The CDR3 spells CASSLSRGLRTDTQYF. The CDR3 DNA sequence: TGTGCCAGCAGCTTAAGTAGGGGGCTCCGCACAGATACGCAGTATTTT. Variable domain in full (rest from reference TRBV7-3 and TRBJ2-3): GAGVSQTPSNKVTEKGKYVELRCDPISGHTALYWYRQSLGQGPEFLIYFQGTGAADDSGLPNDRFFAVRPEGSVSTLKIQRTERGDSAVYLCASSLSRGLRTDTQYFGPGTRLTVL.

This chain connects TRBV19 to TRBJ1-6; a weak D match, TRBD1 (5 bases). Germline V gene lookup returns CDR1 LNHDA and CDR2 SQIVND (reference sequence). V was clipped by 4 bases and J by 9 bases, with 16 bases between them. This CDR3 has 15 residues. The CDR3 protein is CASSTTRGMASPLHF. As DNA, the CDR3 is TGTGCCAGTAGTACAACGCGGGGCATGGCTTCACCCCTCCACTTT.

A note on this clonotype: The CDR3 end shows no conserved phenylalanine or tryptophan, and so a read error is likely. The gene calls are TRBV2 and TRBJ1-4, with unresolved D. Trimming shortened V by 5 bases and J by 8 bases, and 15 bases separated the two germline ends. Germline V gene data show CDR1 as SNHLY and CDR2 as FYNNEI. The CDR3 consists of 14 residues. CDR3 loop: CASSKGRGREKLFL. The CDR3 nucleotides read TGTGCCAGCAGTAAAGGACGGGGAAGAGAAAAACTGTTTCTT.

The chain links TRBV7-3 to TRBJ2-5; D is perhaps TRBD1 (5 bases). From germline, CDR1 is SGHTA and CDR2 FQGTGA. CDR3 length equals 13 residues. V was clipped by 1 base and J by 3 bases, with 6 bases between them. The CDR3 sequence is CASSLIREETQYF. The CDR3, as DNA: TGTGCCAGCAGCTTAATCAGGGAAGAGACCCAGTACTTC.

The CDR3 loop reads CASTPTSGIIYEQYF. DNA for the CDR3: TGTGCCAGTACTCCGACTAGCGGGATAATCTACGAGCAGTACTTC. V usage is TRBV19 and J usage is TRBJ2-7; TRBD2 agrees at 11 bases. CDR1 is LNHDA and CDR2 is SQIVND in the germline V gene (reference sequence). J gave up 3 bases and V 7 bases, and 8 bases lay outside the gene matches. The CDR3 has 15 amino acids.

This clonotype has a count of ten or more. J is TRBJ1-6 and V is TRBV6-1; weak D call: TRBD1 (5 bases). The germline V and J ends were trimmed by 3 bases and 8 bases, with 8 bases remaining between them. Germline V gene lookup returns CDR1 MNHNS and CDR2 SASEGT. The CDR3 has 13 amino acids. Written as DNA, the CDR3 is TGTGCCAGCAGTGACGACAGCTATTCACCCCTCCACTTT. It yields the protein CASSDDSYSPLHF.

This chain connects TRBV25-1 to TRBJ2-3; 8 bases map to TRBD2. The CDR3 length is 15 residues. J lost 6 bases, V lost 6 bases, and 11 bases had no gene match. The germline V gene encodes CDR1 MGHDK and CDR2 SYGVNS. CDR3 amino acids: CASSLEAGAADTQYF. The CDR3 DNA reads TGTGCCAGCAGCTTAGAAGCGGGGGCCGCGGATACGCAGTATTTT.

This clonotype was counted many times. The rearrangement joins TRBV7-2 to TRBJ1-6; D perhaps matches TRBD1 (5 bases). CDR3 length: 17 residues. Per the germline V gene, CDR1 is SGHTA and CDR2 is FQGNSA. Trimming pared 4 bases from V and 7 bases from J, leaving 20 bases between. The CDR3 region has the DNA TGTGCCAGCAGCTCACGTCCCTTGGGGGGGGGGAATTCACCCCTCCACTTT. It is translated as CASSSRPLGGGNSPLHF.

This chain uses TRBV20-1 with TRBJ2-7, with TRBD2 as a possible D gene (6 bases). This CDR3 has 13 amino acids. V was shortened by 3 bases and J by 2 bases, with 11 bases between the two germline ends. The germline CDR1 and CDR2 sequences are DFQATT and SNEGSKA (reference sequence). The DNA of the CDR3 is TGCAGTGCTAGCCGTGGGACTGCCTACGAGCAGTACTTC. This gives the protein CSASRGTAYEQYF.

As DNA, the CDR3 is TGCAGTGTTTACCCCGGGACTAGCGACTCCTACGAGCAGTACTTC. Translation: CSVYPGTSDSYEQYF. J is TRBJ2-7 and V is TRBV20-1; the match to TRBD2 covers 10 bases. Germline V gene sequence: CDR1 DFQATT, CDR2 SNEGSKA (reference sequence). This CDR3 is 15 amino acids long. V gave up 7 bases and J gave up 0 bases; unmatched junction bases: 9.

Note on this clonotype: One base away lies a much larger clone, so this may be a sequencing read error. V and J are TRBV5-1 and TRBJ2-3; 7 positions agree with TRBD2. The CDR3 loop spans 15 amino acids. CDR1 and CDR2 (germline): SGHRS, YFSETQ. J was trimmed by 6 bases and V by 0 bases; bases with no gene match: 7. CDR3 bases: TGCGCCAGCAGCTTGGCCGCGGGGGAGGGCGATACGCAGTATTTT. Protein product: CASSLAAGEGDTQYF.